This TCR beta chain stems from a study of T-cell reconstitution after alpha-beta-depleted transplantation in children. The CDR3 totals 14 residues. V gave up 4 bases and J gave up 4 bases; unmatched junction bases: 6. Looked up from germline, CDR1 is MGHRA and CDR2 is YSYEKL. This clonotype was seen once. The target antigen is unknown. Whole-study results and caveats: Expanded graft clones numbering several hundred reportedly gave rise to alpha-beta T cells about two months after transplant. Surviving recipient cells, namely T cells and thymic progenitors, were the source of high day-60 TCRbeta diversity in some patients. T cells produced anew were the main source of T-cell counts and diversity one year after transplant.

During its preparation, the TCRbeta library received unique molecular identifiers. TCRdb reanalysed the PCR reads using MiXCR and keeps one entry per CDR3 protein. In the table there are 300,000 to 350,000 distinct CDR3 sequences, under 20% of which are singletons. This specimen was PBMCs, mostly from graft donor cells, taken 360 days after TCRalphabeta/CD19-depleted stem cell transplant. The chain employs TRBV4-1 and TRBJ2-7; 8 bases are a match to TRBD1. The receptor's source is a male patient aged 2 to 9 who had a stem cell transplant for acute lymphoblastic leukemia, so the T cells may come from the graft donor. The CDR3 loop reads CASSPDRAGYEQYF. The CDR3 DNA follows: TGCGCCAGCAGCCCGGACAGGGCAGGATACGAGCAGTACTTC.